A selection of T cell receptor beta chains follows, all from one sample in a study of CD8+CD57+ T cells in acquired aplastic anemia. Using its own MiXCR run on the reads, TCRdb lists one record per CDR3 protein. The sample lists 180,000 or so distinct CDR3 sequences, 48% occurring once. Sequences were obtained from sorted CD4+, CD8+, or CD8+CD57+ T cells (not recorded which) from PBMCs. These receptors were obtained from a human donor with aplastic anemia. The CDR3 runs from the conserved cysteine through the conserved F or W. The order of the fields is CDR3 protein, CDR3 DNA, D gene, J gene, clone size, V gene. The D gene is left open where the match is weak. Size is omitted from some rows. Given values are once, few, many or a class for expanded clones.

CDR3 protein: CASSLAAGGGYGYTF; CDR3 DNA: TGTGCCAGCAGCTTAGCCGCAGGGGGCGGCTATGGCTACACCTTC; D gene: TRBD1; J gene: TRBJ1-2; clone size: -; V gene: TRBV7-9
CDR3 protein: CASSGRLDRSYGYTF; CDR3 DNA: TGTGCCAGCAGCGGAAGACTCGACAGAAGCTATGGCTACACCTTC; D gene: -; J gene: TRBJ1-2; clone size: many; V gene: TRBV13
CDR3 protein: CASSQNGGTYEQYF; CDR3 DNA: TGTGCCAGCAGCCAAAACGGCGGAACCTACGAGCAGTACTTC; D gene: -; J gene: TRBJ2-7; clone size: many; V gene: TRBV3-1
CDR3 protein: CASSPYAPYEQYF; CDR3 DNA: TGTGCCAGCAGCCCCTACGCACCCTACGAGCAGTACTTC; D gene: -; J gene: TRBJ2-7; clone size: many; V gene: TRBV3-1
CDR3 protein: CATSNGQENTDTQYF; CDR3 DNA: TGTGCCACCAGCAATGGGCAGGAGAACACAGATACGCAGTATTTT; D gene: -; J gene: TRBJ2-3; clone size: -; V gene: TRBV15
CDR3 protein: CASSIGALQGETYEQYF; CDR3 DNA: TGTGCCAGTAGTATAGGGGCGTTACAGGGAGAGACCTACGAGCAGTACTTC; D gene: -; J gene: TRBJ2-7; clone size: -; V gene: TRBV19
CDR3 protein: CASSGTLQGLAAFF; CDR3 DNA: TGTGCCAGCTCCGGGACACTACAGGGTTTGGCAGCTTTCTTT; D gene: -; J gene: TRBJ1-1; clone size: -; V gene: TRBV18
CDR3 protein: CASSQSGTGRDTQYF; CDR3 DNA: TGCGCCAGCAGCCAAAGCGGGACAGGGAGGGATACGCAGTATTTT; D gene: TRBD1; J gene: TRBJ2-3; clone size: many; V gene: TRBV4-1
CDR3 protein: CASSQEEYNSPLHF; CDR3 DNA: TGTGCCAGCAGCCAAGAGGAGTATAATTCACCCCTCCACTTT; D gene: -; J gene: TRBJ1-6; clone size: -; V gene: TRBV7-9
CDR3 protein: CASSLRAGELFF; CDR3 DNA: TGTGCCAGCAGCTTGAGGGCTGGGGAGCTGTTTTTT; D gene: -; J gene: TRBJ2-2; clone size: few; V gene: TRBV7-9
CDR3 protein: CSVELDRGYEQYF; CDR3 DNA: TGCAGCGTTGAATTGGACAGGGGTTACGAGCAGTACTTC; D gene: TRBD1; J gene: TRBJ2-7; clone size: few; V gene: TRBV29-1
CDR3 protein: CASWTGPNTGELFF; CDR3 DNA: TGCGCCAGCTGGACAGGCCCCAACACCGGGGAGCTGTTTTTT; D gene: TRBD1; J gene: TRBJ2-2; clone size: -; V gene: TRBV5-1
CDR3 protein: CASTTQGTGLPLHF; CDR3 DNA: TGCGCCAGCACCACACAGGGTACGGGACTACCCCTCCACTTT; D gene: -; J gene: TRBJ1-6; clone size: -; V gene: TRBV10-2
CDR3 protein: CSATSDPVALGADEQFF; CDR3 DNA: TGCAGTGCCACCAGTGATCCTGTAGCGCTCGGGGCCGATGAGCAGTTCTTC; D gene: -; J gene: TRBJ2-1; clone size: -; V gene: TRBV20-1
CDR3 protein: CASSDGYSNQPQHF; CDR3 DNA: TGTGCCAGCAGTGACGGATATAGCAATCAGCCCCAGCATTTT; D gene: -; J gene: TRBJ1-5; clone size: many; V gene: TRBV6-4
CDR3 protein: CASRLAGAPDTQYF; CDR3 DNA: TGTGCCAGCAGACTAGCGGGAGCCCCAGATACGCAGTATTTT; D gene: TRBD2; J gene: TRBJ2-3; clone size: many; V gene: TRBV5-8
CDR3 protein: CASSSMSTFAYNEQFF; CDR3 DNA: TGTGCCAGCAGCTCCATGTCCACGTTTGCCTACAATGAGCAGTTCTTC; D gene: -; J gene: TRBJ2-1; clone size: many; V gene: TRBV7-9
CDR3 protein: CASRGSSRTDTQYF; CDR3 DNA: TGTGCCAGCAGGGGGTCCTCCCGCACAGATACGCAGTATTTT; D gene: -; J gene: TRBJ2-3; clone size: -; V gene: TRBV2
CDR3 protein: CASSRTYQETQYF; CDR3 DNA: TGTGCCAGCAGCCGGACTTACCAAGAGACCCAGTACTTC; D gene: -; J gene: TRBJ2-5; clone size: -; V gene: TRBV7-2
CDR3 protein: CATSGTDTQYF; CDR3 DNA: TGTGCCACCAGTGGGACGGATACGCAGTATTTT; D gene: -; J gene: TRBJ2-3; clone size: once; V gene: TRBV24-1
CDR3 protein: CASSRRGGGTEAFF; CDR3 DNA: TGTGCCAGCAGCCGTCGGGGGGGAGGCACTGAAGCTTTCTTT; D gene: -; J gene: TRBJ1-1; clone size: many; V gene: TRBV6-5
CDR3 protein: CASSLGLADYEQYF; CDR3 DNA: TGCGCCAGCTCTTTGGGACTAGCGGACTACGAGCAGTACTTC; D gene: TRBD2; J gene: TRBJ2-7; clone size: -; V gene: TRBV10-2
CDR3 protein: CATRGNTGELFF; CDR3 DNA: TGTGCCACCAGAGGGAACACCGGGGAGCTGTTTTTT; D gene: -; J gene: TRBJ2-2; clone size: -; V gene: TRBV24-1
CDR3 protein: CASSLAPTGSSGNTIYF; CDR3 DNA: TGTGCCAGCAGCTTAGCGCCGACAGGGAGCTCTGGAAACACCATATATTTT; D gene: TRBD1; J gene: TRBJ1-3; clone size: -; V gene: TRBV11-1